Listed below are T cell receptor beta chains from one sample, sequenced in a study of circulating tumor DNA in untreated peripheral T-cell lymphoma. Libraries were prepared by immunoSEQ multiplex PCR; TCRdb keeps only in-frame clonotypes and omits some of them. The sample records 2,000 to 2,500 clones, more than 60% being singletons. The material sequenced was tumor tissue. Every receptor here comes from a human donor with peripheral T-cell lymphoma. CDR3s include the opening cysteine and the closing phenylalanine or tryptophan. Fields, in order: CDR3 length, V gene, J gene, clone size, D gene, CDR3 DNA, CDR3 protein. D genes are given only for firm matches. Clone size is not always given. Where it is, it says once, few, many or a class for expanded clones.

length: 15
V: TRBV11-3
J: TRBJ1-1
size: .
D: .
DNA: TGTGCCAGCAGCCGACTGGCGATTCTGAACACTGAAGCTTTCTTT
CDR3: CASSRLAILNTEAFF

length: 15
V: TRBV11-3
J: TRBJ1-2
size: .
D: .
DNA: TGTGCCAGCAGCTCTTCACACCAGGGATACTATGGCTACACCTTC
CDR3: CASSSSHQGYYGYTF

length: 14
V: TRBV11-3
J: TRBJ2-3
size: .
D: .
DNA: TGTGCCAGCAGCTTAGAGGGGGAAACAGATACGCAGTATTTT
CDR3: CASSLEGETDTQYF

length: 17
V: TRBV11-3
J: TRBJ2-2
size: .
D: TRBD2
DNA: TGTGCCAGCAGCCCTGGACTAGCGGGGGTAGCCACCGGGGAGCTGTTTTTT
CDR3: CASSPGLAGVATGELFF

length: 15
V: TRBV7-6
J: TRBJ1-4
size: .
D: .
DNA: TGTGCCAGCAGCTCCCCCGACCGGTTGGGAGAAAAACTGTTTTTT
CDR3: CASSSPDRLGEKLFF

length: 16
V: TRBV18
J: TRBJ2-5
size: .
D: .
DNA: TGTGCCAGCTCATCCCTTGGGTGCCGGACGATAGAGACCCAGTACTTC
CDR3: CASSSLGCRTIETQYF

length: 16
V: TRBV6-8
J: TRBJ2-2
size: once
D: TRBD1
DNA: TGTGCCAGCATCCTATACTTGACAGGGGATGGCGGGGAGCTGTTTTTT
CDR3: CASILYLTGDGGELFF

length: 16
V: TRBV6-8
J: TRBJ1-4
size: .
D: .
DNA: TGTGCCAGCACCCCACGGGCCACATCAACTAATGAAAAACTGTTTTTT
CDR3: CASTPRATSTNEKLFF

length: 13
V: TRBV14
J: TRBJ1-4
size: .
D: TRBD1
DNA: TGTGCCAGCAAAGGGGGCCCTAATGAAAAACTGTTTTTT
CDR3: CASKGGPNEKLFF

length: 14
V: TRBV19
J: TRBJ1-5
size: .
D: .
DNA: TGTGCCAGTAGTCCCCTTGGAGGGGATCAGCCCCAGCATTTT
CDR3: CASSPLGGDQPQHF

length: 12
V: TRBV6-8
J: TRBJ2-1
size: once
D: .
DNA: TGTGCCAGCAGTTACCCCGGGGATGAGCAGTTCTTC
CDR3: CASSYPGDEQFF

length: 16
V: TRBV6-8
J: TRBJ1-4
size: .
D: TRBD1
DNA: TGTGCCAGCAGGGGTCTCCCGGGACAGGGCGGGGAAAAACTGTTTTTT
CDR3: CASRGLPGQGGEKLFF

length: 14
V: TRBV12-5
J: TRBJ2-4
size: once
D: .
DNA: TGTGCCAGCACCTCCCTGGCGGCCAAAAACATTCAGTACTTC
CDR3: CASTSLAAKNIQYF

length: 12
V: TRBV29-1
J: TRBJ1-1
size: .
D: TRBD1
DNA: TGCAGTGTTAACAGGGGGAACACTGAAGCTTTCTTT
CDR3: CSVNRGNTEAFF

length: 16
V: TRBV5-1
J: TRBJ2-1
size: .
D: TRBD2
DNA: TGCGCCAGCAGCTCTCCGGGACTAGCAGCCATCAATGAGCAGTTCTTC
CDR3: CASSSPGLAAINEQFF

length: 20
V: TRBV19
J: TRBJ1-1
size: .
D: TRBD1
DNA: TGTGCCACCTCAAGAGAGCCCTCAGGGGGGTATGGTAGTTTGAACACTGAAGCTTTCTTT
CDR3: CATSREPSGGYGSLNTEAFF

length: 14
V: TRBV19
J: TRBJ1-2
size: once
D: TRBD1
DNA: TGTGCCAGTAGTATAGGACAGGGCGACTATGGCTACACCTTC
CDR3: CASSIGQGDYGYTF

length: 13
V: TRBV28
J: TRBJ2-5
size: .
D: .
DNA: TGTGCCAGCAGGTTCTCAGGGGGGGAGACCCAGTACTTC
CDR3: CASRFSGGETQYF

length: 15
V: TRBV10-2
J: TRBJ1-2
size: .
D: .
DNA: TGCGCCAGCAGAGCGGCGGGGGGGGGATTCTATGGCTACACCTTC
CDR3: CASRAAGGGFYGYTF

length: 14
V: TRBV30
J: TRBJ1-2
size: .
D: TRBD1
DNA: TGTGCCTGGGTCTTCCAGGGGGCCAGCTATGGCTACACCTTC
CDR3: CAWVFQGASYGYTF